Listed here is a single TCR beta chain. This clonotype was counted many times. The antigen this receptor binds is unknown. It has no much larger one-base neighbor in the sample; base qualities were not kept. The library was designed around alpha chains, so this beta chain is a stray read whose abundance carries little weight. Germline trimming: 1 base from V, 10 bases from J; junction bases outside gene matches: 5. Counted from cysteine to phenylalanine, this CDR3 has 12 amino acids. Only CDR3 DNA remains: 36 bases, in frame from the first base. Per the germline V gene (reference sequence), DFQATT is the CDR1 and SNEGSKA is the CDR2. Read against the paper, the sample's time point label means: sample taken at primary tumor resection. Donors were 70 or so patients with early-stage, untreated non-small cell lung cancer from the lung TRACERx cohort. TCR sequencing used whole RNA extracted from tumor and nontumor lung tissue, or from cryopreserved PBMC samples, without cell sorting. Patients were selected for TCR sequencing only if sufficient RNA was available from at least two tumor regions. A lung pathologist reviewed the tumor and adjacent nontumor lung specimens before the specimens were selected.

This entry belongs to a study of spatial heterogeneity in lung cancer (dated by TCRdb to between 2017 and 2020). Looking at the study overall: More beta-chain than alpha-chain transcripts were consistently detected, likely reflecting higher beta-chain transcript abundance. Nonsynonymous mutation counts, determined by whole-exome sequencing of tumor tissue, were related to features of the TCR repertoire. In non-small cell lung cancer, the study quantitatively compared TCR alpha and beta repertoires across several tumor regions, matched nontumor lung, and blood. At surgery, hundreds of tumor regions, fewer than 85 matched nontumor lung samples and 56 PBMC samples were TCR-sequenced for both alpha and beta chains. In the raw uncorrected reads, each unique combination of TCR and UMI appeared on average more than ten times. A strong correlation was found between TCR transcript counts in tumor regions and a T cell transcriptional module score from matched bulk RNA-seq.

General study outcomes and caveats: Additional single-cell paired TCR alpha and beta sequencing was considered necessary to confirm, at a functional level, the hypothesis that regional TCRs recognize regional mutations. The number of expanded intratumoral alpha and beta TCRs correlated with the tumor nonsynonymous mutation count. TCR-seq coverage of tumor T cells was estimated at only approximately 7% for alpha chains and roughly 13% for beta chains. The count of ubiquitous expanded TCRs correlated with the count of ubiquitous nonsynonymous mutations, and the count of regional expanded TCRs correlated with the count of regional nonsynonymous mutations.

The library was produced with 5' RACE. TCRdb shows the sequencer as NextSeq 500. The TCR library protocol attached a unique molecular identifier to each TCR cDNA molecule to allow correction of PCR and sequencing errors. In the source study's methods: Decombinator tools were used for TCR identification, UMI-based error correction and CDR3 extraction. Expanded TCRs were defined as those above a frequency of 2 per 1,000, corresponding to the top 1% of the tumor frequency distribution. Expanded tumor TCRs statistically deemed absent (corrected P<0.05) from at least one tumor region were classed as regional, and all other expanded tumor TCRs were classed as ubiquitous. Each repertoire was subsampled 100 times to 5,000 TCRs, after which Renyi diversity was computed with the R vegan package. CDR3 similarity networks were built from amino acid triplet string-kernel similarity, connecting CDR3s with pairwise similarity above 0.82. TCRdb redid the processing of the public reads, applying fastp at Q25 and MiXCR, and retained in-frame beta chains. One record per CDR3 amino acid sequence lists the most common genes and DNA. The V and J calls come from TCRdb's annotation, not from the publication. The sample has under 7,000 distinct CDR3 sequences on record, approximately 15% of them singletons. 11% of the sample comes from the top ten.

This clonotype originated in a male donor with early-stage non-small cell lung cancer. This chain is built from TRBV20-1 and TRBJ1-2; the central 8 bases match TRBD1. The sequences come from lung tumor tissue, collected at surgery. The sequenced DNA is TGCAGTGCTAGAGGTTCAGGGGGCGACTACACCTTC. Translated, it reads CSARGSGGDYTF.